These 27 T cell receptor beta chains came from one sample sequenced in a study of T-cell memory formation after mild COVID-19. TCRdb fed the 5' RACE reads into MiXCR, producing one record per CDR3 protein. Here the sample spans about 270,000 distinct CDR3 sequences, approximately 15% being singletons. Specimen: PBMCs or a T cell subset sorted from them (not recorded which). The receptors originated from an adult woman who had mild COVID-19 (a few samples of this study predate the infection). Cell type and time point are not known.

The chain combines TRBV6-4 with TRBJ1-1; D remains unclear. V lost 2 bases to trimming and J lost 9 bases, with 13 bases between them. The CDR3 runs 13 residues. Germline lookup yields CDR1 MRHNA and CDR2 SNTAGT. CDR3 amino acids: CASSDEDGSQAFF. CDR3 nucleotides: TGTGCCAGCAGTGACGAGGACGGATCGCAAGCTTTCTTT.

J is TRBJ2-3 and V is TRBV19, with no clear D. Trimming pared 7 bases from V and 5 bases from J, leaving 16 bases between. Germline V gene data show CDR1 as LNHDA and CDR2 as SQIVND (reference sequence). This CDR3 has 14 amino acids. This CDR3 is CASNKGRIKDTQYF. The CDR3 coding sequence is TGTGCCAGTAATAAGGGAAGGATTAAAGATACGCAGTATTTT.

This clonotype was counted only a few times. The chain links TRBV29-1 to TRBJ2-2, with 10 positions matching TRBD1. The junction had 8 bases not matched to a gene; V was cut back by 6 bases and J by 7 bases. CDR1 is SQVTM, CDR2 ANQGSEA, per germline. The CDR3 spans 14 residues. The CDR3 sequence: CSVLRDRGSGELFF. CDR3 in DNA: TGCAGCGTCCTCCGGGACAGGGGTAGCGGGGAGCTGTTTTTT.

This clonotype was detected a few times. In DNA, the CDR3 is TGTGCCACCAGTCGCGGACAGTCCAGTGAGCAGTTCTTC. Residues: CATSRGQSSEQFF. The rearrangement joins TRBV24-1 to TRBJ2-1; D is perhaps TRBD1 (6 bases). The V and J ends lost 6 bases and 9 bases respectively, with 14 bases between them. There are 13 residues in the CDR3. Germline V gene data show CDR1 as KGHDR and CDR2 as SFDVKD.

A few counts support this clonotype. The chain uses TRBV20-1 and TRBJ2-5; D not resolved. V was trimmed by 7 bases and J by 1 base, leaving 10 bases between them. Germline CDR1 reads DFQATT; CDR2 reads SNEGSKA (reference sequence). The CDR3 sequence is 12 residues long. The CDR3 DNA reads TGCAGTGTAATCGGCACCCAAGAGACCCAGTACTTC. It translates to CSVIGTQETQYF.

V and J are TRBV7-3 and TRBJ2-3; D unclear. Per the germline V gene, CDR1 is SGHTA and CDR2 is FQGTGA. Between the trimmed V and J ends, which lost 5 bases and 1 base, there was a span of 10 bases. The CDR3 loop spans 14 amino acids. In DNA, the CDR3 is TGTGCCAGCAGCAGCCACCCCGGCACAGATACGCAGTATTTT. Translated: CASSSHPGTDTQYF.

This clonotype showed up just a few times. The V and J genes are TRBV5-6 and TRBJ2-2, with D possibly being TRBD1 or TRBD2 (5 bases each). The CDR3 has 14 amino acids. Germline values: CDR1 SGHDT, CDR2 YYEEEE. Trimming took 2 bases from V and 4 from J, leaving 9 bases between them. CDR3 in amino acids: CASSFRGPTGELFF. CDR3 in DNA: TGTGCCAGCAGCTTTCGGGGCCCCACCGGGGAGCTGTTTTTT.

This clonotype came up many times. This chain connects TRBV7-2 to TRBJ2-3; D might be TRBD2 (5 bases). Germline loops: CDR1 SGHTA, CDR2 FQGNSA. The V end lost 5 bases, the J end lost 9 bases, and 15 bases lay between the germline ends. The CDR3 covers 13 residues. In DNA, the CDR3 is TGTGCCAGCAGCACCTTTAGCGAAGAGACGCAGTATTTT. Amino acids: CASSTFSEETQYF.

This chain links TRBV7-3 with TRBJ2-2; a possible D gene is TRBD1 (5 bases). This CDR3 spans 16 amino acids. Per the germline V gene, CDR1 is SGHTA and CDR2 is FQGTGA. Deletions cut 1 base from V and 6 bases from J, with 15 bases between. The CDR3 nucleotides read TGTGCCAGCAGCTTAAACGTCCTTCAGGGATCCGGGGAGCTGTTTTTT. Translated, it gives CASSLNVLQGSGELFF.

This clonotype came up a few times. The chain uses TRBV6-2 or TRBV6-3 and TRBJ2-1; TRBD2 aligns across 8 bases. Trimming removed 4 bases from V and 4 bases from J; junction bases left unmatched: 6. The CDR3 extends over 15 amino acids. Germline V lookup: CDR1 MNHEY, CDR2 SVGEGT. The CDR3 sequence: CASSSTGTRYNEQFF. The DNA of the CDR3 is TGTGCCAGCAGTTCGACCGGGACTAGGTACAATGAGCAGTTCTTC.

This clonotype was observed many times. The CDR3 region has the DNA TGTGCCAGCCAGCGGGAGTTCGACACCGGGGAGCTGTTTTTT. Translated: CASQREFDTGELFF. The genes are TRBV7-2 and TRBJ2-2; the match to TRBD2 covers 8 bases. The CDR3 has 14 amino acids. J lost 3 bases, V lost 8 bases, and 5 bases had no gene match. Germline values: CDR1 SGHTA, CDR2 FQGNSA.

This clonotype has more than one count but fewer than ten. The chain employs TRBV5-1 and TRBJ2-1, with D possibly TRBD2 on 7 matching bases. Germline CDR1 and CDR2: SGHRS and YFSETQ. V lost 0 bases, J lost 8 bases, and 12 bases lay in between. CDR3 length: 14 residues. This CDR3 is CASSLVQGGYEQFF. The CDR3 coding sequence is TGCGCCAGCAGCTTGGTACAGGGAGGGTATGAGCAGTTCTTC.

Written as DNA, the CDR3 is TGTGCCATCAGTGAAAACTCCTACGAGCAGTACTTC. Amino acids: CAISENSYEQYF. V usage is TRBV10-3 and J usage is TRBJ2-7; D unclear. This CDR3 comprises 12 residues. The germline V gene encodes CDR1 ENHRY and CDR2 SYGVKD. Trimming pared 3 bases from V and 0 bases from J, leaving 3 bases between.

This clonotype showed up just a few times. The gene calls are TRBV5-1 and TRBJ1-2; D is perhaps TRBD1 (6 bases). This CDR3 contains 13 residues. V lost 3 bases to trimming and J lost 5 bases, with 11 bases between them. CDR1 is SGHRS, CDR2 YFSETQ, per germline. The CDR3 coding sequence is TGCGCCAGCAGCTCACAGGGAGGATATGGCTACACCTTC. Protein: CASSSQGGYGYTF.

CDR3 residues: CASSPSSEETQYF. CDR3 DNA: TGTGCCAGCAGTCCGAGTAGCGAAGAGACCCAGTACTTC. The V call is TRBV12-3 or TRBV12-4, the J call TRBJ2-5; tentatively, D is TRBD2 (5 bases). Trimming removed 5 bases from V and 3 bases from J, with 10 bases in between. The CDR3 contains 13 residues.

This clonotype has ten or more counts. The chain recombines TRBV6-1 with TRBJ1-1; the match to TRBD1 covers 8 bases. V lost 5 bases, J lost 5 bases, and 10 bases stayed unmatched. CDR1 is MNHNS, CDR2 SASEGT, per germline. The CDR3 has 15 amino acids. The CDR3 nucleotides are TGTGCCAGCAGTCCGACCCAGGGGGCGCGAACTGAAGCTTTCTTT. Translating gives CASSPTQGARTEAFF.

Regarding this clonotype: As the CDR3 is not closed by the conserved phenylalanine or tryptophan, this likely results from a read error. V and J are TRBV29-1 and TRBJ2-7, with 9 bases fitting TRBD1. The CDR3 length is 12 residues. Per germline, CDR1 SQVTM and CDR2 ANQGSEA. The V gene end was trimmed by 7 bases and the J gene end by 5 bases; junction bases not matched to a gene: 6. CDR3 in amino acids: CSARQGGDEQYL. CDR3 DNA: TGCAGCGCTCGACAGGGGGGCGACGAGCAGTACTTG.

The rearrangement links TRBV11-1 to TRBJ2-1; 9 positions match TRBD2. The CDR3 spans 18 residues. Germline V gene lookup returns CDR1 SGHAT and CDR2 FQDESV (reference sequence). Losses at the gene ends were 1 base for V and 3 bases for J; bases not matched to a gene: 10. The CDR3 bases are TGTGCCAGCAGCTTAGTAGGGCTAGCGGGACTTGACTACAATGAGCAGTTCTTC. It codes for CASSLVGLAGLDYNEQFF.

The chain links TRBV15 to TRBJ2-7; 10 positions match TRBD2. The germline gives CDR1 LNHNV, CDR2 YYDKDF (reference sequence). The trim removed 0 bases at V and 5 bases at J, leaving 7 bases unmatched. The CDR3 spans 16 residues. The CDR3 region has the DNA TGTGCCACCAGCAGAGAGGGGACTAGCGTCTACCACGAGCAGTACTTC. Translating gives CATSREGTSVYHEQYF.

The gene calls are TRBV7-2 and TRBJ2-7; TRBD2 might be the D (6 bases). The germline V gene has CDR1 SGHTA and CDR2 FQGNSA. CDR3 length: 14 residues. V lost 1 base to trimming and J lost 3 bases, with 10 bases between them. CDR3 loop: CASSLERRGYEQYF. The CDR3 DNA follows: TGTGCCAGCAGCTTAGAGCGGAGGGGCTACGAGCAGTACTTC. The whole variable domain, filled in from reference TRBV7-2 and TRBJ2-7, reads GAGVSQSPSNKVTEKGKDVELRCDPISGHTALYWYRQSLGQGLEFLIYFQGNSAPDKSGLPSDRFSAERTGGSVSTLTIQRTQQEDSAVYLCASSLERRGYEQYFGPGTRLTVT.

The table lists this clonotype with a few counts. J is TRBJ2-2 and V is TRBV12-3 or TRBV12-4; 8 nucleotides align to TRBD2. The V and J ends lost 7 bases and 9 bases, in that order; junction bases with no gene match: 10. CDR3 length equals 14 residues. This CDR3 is CASTRRAGAWELFF. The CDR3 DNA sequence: TGTGCCAGCACTCGAAGAGCGGGGGCGTGGGAGCTGTTTTTT.

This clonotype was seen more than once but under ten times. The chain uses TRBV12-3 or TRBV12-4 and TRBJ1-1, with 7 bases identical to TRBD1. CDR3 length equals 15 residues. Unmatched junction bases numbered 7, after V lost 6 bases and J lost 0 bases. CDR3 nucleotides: TGTGCCAGCAGGAGTAACAGGGGACTGAACACTGAAGCTTTCTTT. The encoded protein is CASRSNRGLNTEAFF.

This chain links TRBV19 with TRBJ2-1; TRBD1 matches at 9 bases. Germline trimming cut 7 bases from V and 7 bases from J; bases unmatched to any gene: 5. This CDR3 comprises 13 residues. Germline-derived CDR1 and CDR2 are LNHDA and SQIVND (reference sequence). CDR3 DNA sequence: TGTGCCAGTAAGGGACAGGGTAGGAATGAGCAGTTCTTC. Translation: CASKGQGRNEQFF.

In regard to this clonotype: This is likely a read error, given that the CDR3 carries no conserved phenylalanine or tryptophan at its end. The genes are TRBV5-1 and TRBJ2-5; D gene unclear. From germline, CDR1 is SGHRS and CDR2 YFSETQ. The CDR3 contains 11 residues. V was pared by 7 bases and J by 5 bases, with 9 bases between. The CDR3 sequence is CASSEKETQYI. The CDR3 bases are TGCGCCAGCTCCGAGAAGGAGACCCAGTACATC.

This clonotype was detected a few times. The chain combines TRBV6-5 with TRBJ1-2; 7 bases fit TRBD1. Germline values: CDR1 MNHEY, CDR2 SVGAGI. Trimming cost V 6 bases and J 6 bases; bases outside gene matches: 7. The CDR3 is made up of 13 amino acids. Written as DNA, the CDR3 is TGTGCCAGCAGATTTTCCGACAGGGATGGCTACACCTTC. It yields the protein CASRFSDRDGYTF.

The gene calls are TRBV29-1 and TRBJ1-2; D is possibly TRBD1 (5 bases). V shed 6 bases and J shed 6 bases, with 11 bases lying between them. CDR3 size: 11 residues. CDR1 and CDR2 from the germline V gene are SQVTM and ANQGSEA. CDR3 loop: CSVLGGDGYTF. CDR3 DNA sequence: TGCAGCGTCCTGGGGGGTGATGGCTACACCTTC. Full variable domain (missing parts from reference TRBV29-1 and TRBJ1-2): SAVISQKPSRDICQRGTSLTIQCQVDSQVTMMFWYRQQPGQSLTLIATANQGSEATYESGFVIDKFPISRPNLTFSTLTVSNMSPEDSSIYLCSVLGGDGYTFGSGTRLTVV.

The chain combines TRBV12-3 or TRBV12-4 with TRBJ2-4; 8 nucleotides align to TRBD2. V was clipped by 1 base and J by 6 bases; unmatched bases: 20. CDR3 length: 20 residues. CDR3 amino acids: CASSLDGWPKAGDSGNIQYF. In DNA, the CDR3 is TGTGCCAGCAGTTTAGACGGTTGGCCTAAAGCGGGGGACTCTGGAAACATTCAGTACTTC.